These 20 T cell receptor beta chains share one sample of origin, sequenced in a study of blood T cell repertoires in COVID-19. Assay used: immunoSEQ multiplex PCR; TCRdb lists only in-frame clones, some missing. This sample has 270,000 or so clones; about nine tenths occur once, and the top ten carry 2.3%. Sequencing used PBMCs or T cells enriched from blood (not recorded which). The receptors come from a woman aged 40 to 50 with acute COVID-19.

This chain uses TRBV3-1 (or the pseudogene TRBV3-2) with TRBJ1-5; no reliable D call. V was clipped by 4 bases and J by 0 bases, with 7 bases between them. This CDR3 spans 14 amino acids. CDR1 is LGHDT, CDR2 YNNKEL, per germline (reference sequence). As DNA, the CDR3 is TGTGCCAGCAGCCTGGGCTATAGCAATCAGCCCCAGCATTTT. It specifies CASSLGYSNQPQHF.

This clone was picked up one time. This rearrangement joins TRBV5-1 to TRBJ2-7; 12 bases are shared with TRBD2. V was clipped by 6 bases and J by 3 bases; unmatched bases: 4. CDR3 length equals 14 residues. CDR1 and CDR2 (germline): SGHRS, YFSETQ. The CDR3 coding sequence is TGCGCCAGCACCCGGACTAGCGGGGTCTACGAGCAGTACTTC. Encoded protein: CASTRTSGVYEQYF.

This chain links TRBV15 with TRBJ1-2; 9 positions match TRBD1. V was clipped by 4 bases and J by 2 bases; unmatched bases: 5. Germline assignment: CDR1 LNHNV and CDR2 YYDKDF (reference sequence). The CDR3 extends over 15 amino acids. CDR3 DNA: TGTGCCACCAGCAAGCCGGGACAGGGAAACTATGGCTACACCTTC. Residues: CATSKPGQGNYGYTF.

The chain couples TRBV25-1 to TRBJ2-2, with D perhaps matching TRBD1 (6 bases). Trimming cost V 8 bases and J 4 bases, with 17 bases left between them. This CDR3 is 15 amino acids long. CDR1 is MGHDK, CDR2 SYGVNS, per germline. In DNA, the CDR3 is TGTGCCAGCCTACCCTGTGGGACAAGCACCGGGGAGCTGTTTTTT. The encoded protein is CASLPCGTSTGELFF.

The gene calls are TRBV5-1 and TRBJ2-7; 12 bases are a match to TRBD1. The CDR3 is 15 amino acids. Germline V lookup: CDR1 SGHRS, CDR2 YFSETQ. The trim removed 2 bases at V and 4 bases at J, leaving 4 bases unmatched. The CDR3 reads CASSLGTGGLYEQYF. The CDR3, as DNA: TGCGCCAGCAGCTTAGGGACAGGGGGCTTATACGAGCAGTACTTC. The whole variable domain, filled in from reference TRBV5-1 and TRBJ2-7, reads KAGVTQTPRYLIKTRGQQVTLSCSPISGHRSVSWYQQTPGQGLQFLFEYFSETQRNKGNFPGRFSGRQFSNSRSEMNVSTLELGDSALYLCASSLGTGGLYEQYFGPGTRLTVT.

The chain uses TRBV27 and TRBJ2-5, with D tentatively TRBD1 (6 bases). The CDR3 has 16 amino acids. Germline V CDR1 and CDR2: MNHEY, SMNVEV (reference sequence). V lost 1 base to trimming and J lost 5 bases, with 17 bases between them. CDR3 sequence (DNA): TGTGCCAGCAGTTTATTACCGACGTTGAGGGGGGAGACCCAGTACTTC. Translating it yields CASSLLPTLRGETQYF.

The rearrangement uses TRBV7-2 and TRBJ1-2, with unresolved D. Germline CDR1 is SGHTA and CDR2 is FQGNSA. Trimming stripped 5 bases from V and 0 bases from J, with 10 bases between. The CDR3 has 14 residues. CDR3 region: CASSERQSNYGYTF. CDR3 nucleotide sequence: TGTGCCAGCAGCGAGCGGCAGTCTAACTATGGCTACACCTTC.

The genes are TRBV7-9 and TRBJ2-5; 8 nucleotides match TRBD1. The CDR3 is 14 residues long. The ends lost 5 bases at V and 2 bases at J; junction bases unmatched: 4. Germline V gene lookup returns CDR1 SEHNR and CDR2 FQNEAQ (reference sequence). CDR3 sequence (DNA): TGTGCCAGCAGCCGGGGACAGGAACAAGAGACCCAGTACTTC. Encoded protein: CASSRGQEQETQYF.

The CDR3 region is CASRSLVAGLGDTQYF. The CDR3 DNA is TGCGCCAGCAGGAGTTTAGTAGCGGGCCTAGGGGATACGCAGTATTTT. The V call is TRBV4-3, the J call TRBJ2-3; 7 bases map to TRBD2. V dropped 6 bases and J dropped 6; count of bases not matched to a gene: 15. The CDR3 runs to 16 residues. Germline CDR1 LGHNA, CDR2 YSLEER.

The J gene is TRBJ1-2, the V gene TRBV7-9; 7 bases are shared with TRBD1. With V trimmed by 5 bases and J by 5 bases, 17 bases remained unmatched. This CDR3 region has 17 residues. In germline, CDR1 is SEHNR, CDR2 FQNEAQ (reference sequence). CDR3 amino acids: CASSRGSTGFVDYGYTF. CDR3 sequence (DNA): TGTGCCAGCAGCCGAGGTTCGACAGGGTTCGTAGATTATGGCTACACCTTC.

DNA of the CDR3: TGTGCCAGCTCACCACCGGGACAGTCCTACGAGCAGTACTTC. Translating it yields CASSPPGQSYEQYF. The chain recombines TRBV18 with TRBJ2-7, with 7 bases matching TRBD1. The CDR3 is 14 residues long. Per germline, CDR1 KGHSH and CDR2 LQKENI. After removal of 0 bases from V and 1 base from J, the junction contained 0 bases not matched to a gene.

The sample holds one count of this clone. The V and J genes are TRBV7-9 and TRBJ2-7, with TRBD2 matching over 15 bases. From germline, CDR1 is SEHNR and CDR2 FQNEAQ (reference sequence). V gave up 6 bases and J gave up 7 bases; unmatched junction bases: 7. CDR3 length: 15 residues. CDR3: CASSRTSGRAEEQYF. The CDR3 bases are TGTGCCAGCAGTCGGACTAGCGGGAGGGCGGAAGAGCAGTACTTC.

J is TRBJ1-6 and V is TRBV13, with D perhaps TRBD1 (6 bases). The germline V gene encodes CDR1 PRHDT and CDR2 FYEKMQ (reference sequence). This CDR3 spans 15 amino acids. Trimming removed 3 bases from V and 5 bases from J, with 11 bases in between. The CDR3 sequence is CASSFRGTDNSPLHF. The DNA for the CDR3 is TGTGCCAGCAGCTTCAGGGGTACAGATAATTCACCCCTCCACTTT.

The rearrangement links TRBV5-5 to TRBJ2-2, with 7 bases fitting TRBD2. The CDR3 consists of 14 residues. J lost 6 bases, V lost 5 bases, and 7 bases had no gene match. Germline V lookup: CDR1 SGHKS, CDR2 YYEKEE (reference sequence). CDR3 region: CASSLTAGPGELFF. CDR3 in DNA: TGTGCCAGCAGTCTTACAGCGGGACCCGGGGAGCTGTTTTTT.

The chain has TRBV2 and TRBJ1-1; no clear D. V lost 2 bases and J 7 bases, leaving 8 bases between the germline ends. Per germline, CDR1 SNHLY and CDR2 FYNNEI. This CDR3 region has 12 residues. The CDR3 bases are TGTGCCAGCAGTGAACCAGAGGGTGAAGCTTTCTTT. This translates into CASSEPEGEAFF.

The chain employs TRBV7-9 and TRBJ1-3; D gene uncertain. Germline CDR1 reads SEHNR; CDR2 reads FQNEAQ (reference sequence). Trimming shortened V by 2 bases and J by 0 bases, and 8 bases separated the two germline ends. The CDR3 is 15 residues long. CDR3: CASSLTQASGNTIYF. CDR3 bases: TGTGCCAGCAGCTTAACCCAGGCCTCTGGAAACACCATATATTTT.

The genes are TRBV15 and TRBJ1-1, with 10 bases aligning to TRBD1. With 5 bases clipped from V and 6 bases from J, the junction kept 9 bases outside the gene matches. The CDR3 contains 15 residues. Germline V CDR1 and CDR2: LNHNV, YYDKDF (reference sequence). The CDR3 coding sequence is TGTGCCACCAGCCTGGACAGGGGGACCTGGGCTGAAGCTTTCTTT. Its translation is CATSLDRGTWAEAFF.

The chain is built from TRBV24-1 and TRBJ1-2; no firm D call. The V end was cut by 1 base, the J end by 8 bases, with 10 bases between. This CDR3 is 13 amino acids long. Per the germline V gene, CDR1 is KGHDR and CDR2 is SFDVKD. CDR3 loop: CATSDFAGRGYTF. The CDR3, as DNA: TGTGCCACCAGTGATTTCGCAGGCCGGGGCTACACCTTC.

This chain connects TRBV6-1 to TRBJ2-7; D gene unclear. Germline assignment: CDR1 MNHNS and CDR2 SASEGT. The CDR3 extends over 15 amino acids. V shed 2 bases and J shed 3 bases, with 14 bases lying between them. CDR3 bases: TGTGCCAGCAGTGAACTGCCAGTTCAGTACTACGAGCAGTACTTC. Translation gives CASSELPVQYYEQYF.

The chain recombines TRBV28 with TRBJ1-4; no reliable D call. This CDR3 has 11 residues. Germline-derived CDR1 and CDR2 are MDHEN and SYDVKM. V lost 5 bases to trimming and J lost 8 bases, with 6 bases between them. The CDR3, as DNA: TGTGCCAGCAGTGCGTACGAAAAACTGTTTTTT. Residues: CASSAYEKLFF. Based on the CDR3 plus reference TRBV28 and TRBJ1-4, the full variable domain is DVKVTQSSRYLVKRTGEKVFLECVQDMDHENMFWYRQDPGLGLRLIYFSYDVKMKEKGDIPEGYSVSREKKERFSLILESASTNQTSMYLCASSAYEKLFFGSGTQLSVL.